This T cell receptor (beta chain) emerged from a study of monozygotic twins with inflammatory bowel disease. Following a re-call of the 5' RACE reads, TCRdb has one entry per CDR3 protein and lacks DNA. The record lists approximately 420,000 distinct CDR3 sequences, of which the ten most abundant hold 2% to 2.5%. The receptor was isolated from a human donor with ulcerative colitis or Crohn's disease, or a healthy co-twin of an affected twin (not recorded which). The source material was blood.

The CDR3: CASRRQGISGNTIYF. V and J are TRBV6-1 and TRBJ1-3; the D call of TRBD1 rests on TCRdb alone, since no DNA is present to check it. CDR1 is MNHNS and CDR2 is SASEGT in the germline V gene. The CDR3 is 15 residues long.